The source of this T cell receptor (beta chain) is a study of T cell responses to AZD1222 COVID-19 vaccine. About the study: Recipients boosted at about 4 weeks or about 12 weeks are pooled.

Of note for this clone: Its target is not known.

V was pared by 3 bases and J by 4 bases, with 10 bases between. The CDR3 is made up of 14 amino acids. Looked up from germline, CDR1 is MDHEN and CDR2 is SYDVKM. The repertoire was sequenced with immunoSEQ multiplex PCR; TCRdb's copy has only in-frame clones and lacks some. The sample has 150,000 or so clones; 91% are singletons. The study, taken as a whole, reports: It should be noted that donors were predominantly white British and more often female, and clonal diversity was possibly underestimated. Distributed over spike, vaccine-associated CD4 TCRs predominated at 160-218 and 743-854. Only after the peak T cell response were repertoires sampled.

V gene TRBV28 combines with J gene TRBJ1-3, with D hard to call. This clonotype was sampled from an adult in good health. The sequenced sample was peripheral blood, obtained on day 0 of AZD1222 vaccination. CDR3 nucleotides: TGTGCCAGCAGTTTTGGTCGGATCGGAAACACCATATATTTT. Its translation: CASSFGRIGNTIYF.